The TCR beta chain described here comes from a study of cytomegalovirus exposure and HLA in healthy donors. The study's findings and limits: Later analysis placed DRB1 highest and HLA-C lowest in TCR association rates, which differed by HLA locus. The authors judged a highly shared variant cluster likely a sequencing artifact. Listed as cytomegalovirus-associated were 150 to 200 TCR beta chains.

This clone has a single count. The antigen is unknown. The PCR was carried out with 60 Vbeta primers and 13 Jbeta primers. TCRdb's copy holds only in-frame clones and misses some; the assay was immunoSEQ multiplex PCR. The repertoire holds fewer than 150,000 clones, 65% to 80% seen once, with roughly 6.8% in the top ten. It was healthy bone marrow donors who served as donors. V was shortened by 1 base and J by 4 bases, with 10 bases between the two germline ends. The CDR3 covers 14 residues. The germline V gene has CDR1 SGHTA and CDR2 FQGNSA. What was sequenced was PBMCs. This sequence joins TRBV7-2 and TRBJ2-5; TRBD2 might be the D (6 bases). The TCR comes from a man in his forties in good health and CMV-seropositive. The CDR3 here is CASSLGGAGETQYF. In DNA, the CDR3 is TGTGCCAGCAGCTTAGGGGGAGCGGGAGAGACCCAGTACTTC.